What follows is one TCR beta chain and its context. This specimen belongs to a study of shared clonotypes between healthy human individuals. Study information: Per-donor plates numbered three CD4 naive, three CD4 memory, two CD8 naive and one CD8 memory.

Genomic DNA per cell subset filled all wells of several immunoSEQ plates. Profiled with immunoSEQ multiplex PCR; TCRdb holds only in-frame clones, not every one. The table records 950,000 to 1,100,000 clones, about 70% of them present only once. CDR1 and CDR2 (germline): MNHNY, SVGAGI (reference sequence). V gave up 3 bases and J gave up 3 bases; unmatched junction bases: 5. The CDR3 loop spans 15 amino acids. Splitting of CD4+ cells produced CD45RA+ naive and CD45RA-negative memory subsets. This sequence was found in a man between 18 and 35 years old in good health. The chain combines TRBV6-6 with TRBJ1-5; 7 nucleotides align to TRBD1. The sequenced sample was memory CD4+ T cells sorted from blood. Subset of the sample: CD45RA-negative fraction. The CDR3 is CASSYSGQVNQPQHF. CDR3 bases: TGTGCCAGCAGTTATTCCGGACAGGTCAATCAGCCCCAGCATTTT.